The source of this TCR beta chain is a study of shared clonotypes between healthy human individuals. Naive CD8 cells, CD45RO-negative and positively selected for CCR7, excluded terminally differentiated effector memory CD45RA+ cells. Those who donated, Caucasian adults without exception, all lived in Nashville, Tennessee. Concerning this clone: What it binds is unknown.

Overall study results and limits: Of the naive CD4 clonotypes, approximately 5% were shared across several donors.

In the original processing: Junction-only immunoSEQ data arrived without quality scores, meaning filtering differed. The method was immunoSEQ multiplex PCR; TCRdb's version includes in-frame clones alone and lacks a portion of them. That table furnishes V, J and clone size, whereas the DNA furnished D and trimming. This table has approximately 2,000,000 clones, just under 95% appearing once. Germline CDR1 is MGHDK and CDR2 is SYGVNS. V trimming: 3 bases; J trimming: 3 bases; junction bases outside the gene matches: 4. There are 15 residues in the CDR3. V and J are TRBV25-1 and TRBJ1-2; TRBD1 aligns across 10 bases. This clonotype originated in a man aged 18 to 35 in good health. Some clones in this sample may be carry-over from other donors' samples. The source material was naive CD8+ T cells from PBMCs. The CDR3 DNA follows: TGTGCCAGCAGTGACGGGACAGGGGTATACTATGGCTACACCTTC. It codes for CASSDGTGVYYGYTF.